This T cell receptor (beta chain) comes out of a study of OX40 agonist ivuxolimab in advanced cancers. Findings of the study overall: Among expanded peripheral T cells, antigen specificity went undetermined.

Data came from immunoSEQ multiplex PCR; TCRdb stores just in-frame clones and leaves some out. The sample lists fewer than 95,000 clones, approximately 89% seen once, with 0.65% to 0.85% in the top ten. Comment on this clone: Its specificity is not known.

This TCR was recovered from an adult with an advanced solid tumor such as melanoma, head and neck, liver or kidney cancer. The material sequenced was CD4+ or CD8+ T cells sorted from blood, taken in a trial of the OX40 agonist ivuxolimab.

The CDR3 loop is CASSLARRDFYEQYF. The CDR3 nucleotides read TGTGCCAGCAGCTTAGCCCGGCGGGATTTCTACGAGCAGTACTTC. The rearrangement uses TRBV7-2 and TRBJ2-7, with a possible D match to TRBD2 (6 bases). CDR1 SGHTA and CDR2 FQGNSA come from the germline V gene. This CDR3 contains 15 residues. Trimming cost V 0 bases and J 3 bases, with 12 bases left between them.